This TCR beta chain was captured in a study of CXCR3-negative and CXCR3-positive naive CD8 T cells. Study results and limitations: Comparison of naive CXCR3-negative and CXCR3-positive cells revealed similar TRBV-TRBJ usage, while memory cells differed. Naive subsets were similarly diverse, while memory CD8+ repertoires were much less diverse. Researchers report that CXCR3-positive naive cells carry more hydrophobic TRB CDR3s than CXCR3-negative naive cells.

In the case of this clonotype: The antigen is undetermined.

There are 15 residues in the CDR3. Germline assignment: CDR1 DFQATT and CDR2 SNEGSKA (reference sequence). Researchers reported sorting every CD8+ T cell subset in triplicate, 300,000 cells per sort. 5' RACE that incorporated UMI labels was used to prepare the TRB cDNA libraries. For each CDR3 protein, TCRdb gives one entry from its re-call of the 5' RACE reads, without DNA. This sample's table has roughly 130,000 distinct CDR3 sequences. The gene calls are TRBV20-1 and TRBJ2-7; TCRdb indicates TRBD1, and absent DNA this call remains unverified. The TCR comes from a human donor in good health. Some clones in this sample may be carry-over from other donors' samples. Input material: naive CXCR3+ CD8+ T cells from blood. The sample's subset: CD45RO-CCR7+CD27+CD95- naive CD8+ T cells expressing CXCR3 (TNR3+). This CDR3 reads CSARDGRQLTSEQYF.